Only a few counts were recorded for the clone carrying this T cell receptor (beta chain). The library targeted TCRbeta and was prepared with unique molecular identifiers. Via MiXCR, TCRdb re-called the PCR reads, giving one row per CDR3 protein. The data show hundreds of thousands of distinct CDR3 sequences, approximately 16% seen once. This specimen comes from a study of T-cell reconstitution after alpha-beta-depleted transplantation in children. The CDR3 consists of 16 residues. Between the trimmed V and J ends, which lost 3 bases and 3 bases, there was a span of 15 bases. The rearrangement uses TRBV12-3 or TRBV12-4 and TRBJ1-5; weak D call: TRBD1 (6 bases). The sample here was PBMCs from the stem cell graft donor, taken from the stem cell graft. This receptor was taken from a human donor who donated a stem cell graft to a child with acute myeloid leukemia. The CDR3 loop is CASSFLPGGVNQPQHF. The CDR3 DNA reads as TGTGCCAGCAGTTTCCTACCGGGGGGCGTCAATCAGCCCCAGCATTTT.